The 32 T cell receptor beta chains below come from one sample, sequenced in a study of memory CD4+ T cells and cytomegalovirus serostatus (dated by TCRdb to the late 2010s). A FACSAria II was used to sort memory CD4+ T cells, defined as single viable CD3+CD4+CD8-CD45RO+ cells. Library preparation used the immunoSEQ multiplex PCR assay. TCRdb re-hosts the immuneACCESS table, in-frame sequences only. Its copies lack some clones; in the studies checked, an unresolved V gene accounts for under half of them, and the cause for the rest is not known. The sample contains tens of thousands of clones, 70% to 80% of them found a single time. Of the sample, approximately 4.5% is held by the ten largest clones. Input material: memory CD4+ T cells from blood. These receptor sequences come from an adult in good health and CMV-seropositive.

The V and J genes are TRBV12-5 and TRBJ2-5; no clear D. The germline CDR1 and CDR2 sequences are LGHNT and FRNRAP. V was trimmed by 2 bases and J by 7 bases, leaving 14 bases between them. This CDR3 region has 14 residues. The CDR3 is CASGLSSQPGTQYF. The CDR3 DNA reads TGTGCTAGTGGTTTGTCGTCCCAACCAGGGACCCAGTACTTC.

The rearrangement joins TRBV9 to TRBJ2-7; weak D call: TRBD2 (6 bases). This CDR3 region has 16 residues. V dropped 4 bases and J dropped 2 bases, with 19 bases sitting between them. CDR1 and CDR2 (germline): SGDLS, YYNGEE. CDR3 DNA: TGTGCCAGCAGCCCCAGGATGTACGGGAGCGCCTACGAGCAGTACTTC. This encodes CASSPRMYGSAYEQYF.

This clone was counted between two and nine times. The chain uses TRBV2 and TRBJ1-5; D gene unclear. This CDR3 region has 16 residues. The germline V and J ends were trimmed by 6 bases and 3 bases, with 18 bases remaining between them. Germline values: CDR1 SNHLY, CDR2 FYNNEI. CDR3 region: CASRHRGSQDNQPQHF. The CDR3 coding sequence is TGTGCCAGCAGACACCGGGGATCACAAGACAATCAGCCCCAGCATTTT.

The V and J genes are TRBV5-1 and TRBJ1-1, with no clear D. The CDR3 is made up of 14 amino acids. V was clipped by 1 base and J by 1 base, with 8 bases between them. CDR1 SGHRS and CDR2 YFSETQ come from the germline V gene. CDR3 region: CASSLRRGNTEAFF. The CDR3, as DNA: TGCGCCAGCAGCTTGCGACGAGGGAACACTGAAGCTTTCTTT.

CDR3 region: CASSPNGFYGYTF. Written as DNA, the CDR3 is TGTGCCAGCAGTCCGAACGGATTCTATGGCTACACCTTC. V is TRBV6-1 and J is TRBJ1-2; D ambiguous. Germline V gives CDR1 MNHNS, CDR2 SASEGT. The CDR3 length is 13 residues. V was clipped by 5 bases and J by 4 bases, with 11 bases between them.

This clone was counted once. V usage is TRBV29-1 and J usage is TRBJ2-3; D ambiguous. From germline, CDR1 is SQVTM and CDR2 ANQGSEA. Trimming shortened V by 2 bases and J by 2 bases, and 8 bases separated the two germline ends. This CDR3 has 13 amino acids. CDR3 region: CSVEFPYTDTQYF. The CDR3 coding sequence is TGCAGCGTTGAATTTCCCTACACAGATACGCAGTATTTT.

The rearrangement joins TRBV19 to TRBJ1-1; 7 nucleotides agree with TRBD1. This CDR3 is 14 amino acids long. Unmatched junction bases numbered 5, after V lost 4 bases and J lost 3 bases. The germline V gene has CDR1 LNHDA and CDR2 SQIVND (reference sequence). DNA for the CDR3: TGTGCCAGTAGTACTACAGGGGCCGACACTGAAGCTTTCTTT. It is translated as CASSTTGADTEAFF.

The chain joins TRBV7-8 to TRBJ2-1; 11 bases fit TRBD2. This CDR3 contains 15 residues. With V trimmed by 3 bases and J by 9 bases, 7 bases remained unmatched. Germline V lookup: CDR1 SGHVS, CDR2 FQNEAQ. The CDR3, as DNA: TGTGCCAGCAGCTTCCCCCTAGCGGGAGGTGTTGAGCAGTTCTTC. Translation gives CASSFPLAGGVEQFF.

The chain carries TRBV28 and TRBJ2-1; TRBD1 agrees at 8 bases. Germline V gives CDR1 MDHEN, CDR2 SYDVKM. J was trimmed by 3 bases and V by 7 bases; bases with no gene match: 11. This CDR3 spans 16 amino acids. The chain's CDR3 is CASIVPRGQDYNEQFF. CDR3 nucleotides: TGTGCCAGCATTGTCCCACGGGGACAGGACTACAATGAGCAGTTCTTC.

This clone appeared a few times. This chain connects TRBV18 to TRBJ1-1; 7 bases are a match to TRBD1. Germline CDR1 is KGHSH and CDR2 is LQKENI. With 5 bases clipped from V and 2 bases from J, the junction kept 5 bases outside the gene matches. The CDR3 length is 14 residues. The chain's CDR3 is CASSFGQDNTEAFF. The CDR3 DNA reads as TGTGCCAGCTCATTCGGACAGGACAACACTGAAGCTTTCTTT.

Points on this clone: Other DNA sequences within the sample encode an identical CDR3. The chain joins TRBV18 to TRBJ2-7, with D possibly matching TRBD2 (5 bases). Germline-derived CDR1 and CDR2 are KGHSH and LQKENI. This CDR3 spans 12 amino acids. V was clipped by 4 bases and J by 3 bases, with 7 bases between them. The DNA for the CDR3 is TGTGCCAGCTCACGAGACTACTACGAGCAGTACTTC. Protein: CASSRDYYEQYF.

V usage is TRBV2 and J usage is TRBJ1-6; TRBD1 agrees at 8 bases. Trimming removed 6 bases from V and 5 bases from J; junction bases left unmatched: 6. Germline CDR1 and CDR2: SNHLY and FYNNEI. The CDR3 loop spans 15 amino acids. This chain's CDR3 is CASRRSTGDNSPLHF. The CDR3 DNA is TGTGCCAGCAGACGGTCGACAGGGGATAATTCACCCCTCCACTTT.

This clone was observed a handful of times. This chain joins TRBV11-2 and TRBJ2-1; D gene unclear. Trimming left V 0 bases short and J 0 bases short, with 3 bases between. CDR1 and CDR2 from the germline V gene are SGHAT and FQNNGV. This CDR3 contains 14 residues. The CDR3 loop is CASSLDSSYNEQFF. DNA of the CDR3: TGTGCCAGCAGCTTAGACTCCTCCTACAATGAGCAGTTCTTC. The full variable domain, in which reference TRBV11-2 and TRBJ2-1 provide the parts outside the CDR3, is EAGVAQSPRYKIIEKRQSVAFWCNPISGHATLYWYQQILGQGPKLLIQFQNNGVVDDSQLPKDRFSAERLKGVDSTLKIQPAKLEDSAVYLCASSLDSSYNEQFFGPGTRLTVL.

This clone was observed a few times. The V and J genes are TRBV14 and TRBJ1-5; D unresolved. The germline CDR1 and CDR2 sequences are SGHDN and FVKESK. The CDR3 has 18 amino acids. Between the trimmed V and J ends, which lost 1 base and 0 bases, there was a span of 16 bases. CDR3 DNA: TGTGCCAGCAGCCAAGTCCCAGGCCGGATTTATAGCAATCAGCCCCAGCATTTT. It encodes CASSQVPGRIYSNQPQHF.

The chain joins TRBV30 to TRBJ1-4, with TRBD1 matching 8 bases. Germline V CDR1 and CDR2: GTSNPN, SVGIG (reference sequence). V lost 5 bases, J lost 3 bases, and 5 bases stayed unmatched. There are 14 residues in the CDR3. The CDR3 DNA reads TGTGCCTGGGAGCCGGGACAGGCTAATGAAAAACTGTTTTTT. Amino acid sequence: CAWEPGQANEKLFF.

V usage is TRBV7-9 and J usage is TRBJ1-4, with TRBD1 as a possible D gene (5 bases). The V end was cut by 5 bases, the J end by 5 bases, with 12 bases between. CDR1 and CDR2 (germline): SEHNR, FQNEAQ (reference sequence). This CDR3 comprises 14 residues. This chain's CDR3 is CASSMGTGNEKLFF. The CDR3 nucleotides read TGTGCCAGCAGCATGGGGACGGGAAATGAAAAACTGTTTTTT.

This clone showed up just a few times. The chain uses TRBV5-1 and TRBJ1-4; unclear D gene. Per the germline V gene, CDR1 is SGHRS and CDR2 is YFSETQ. The CDR3 has 16 amino acids. V was cut by 4 bases and J by 6 bases, with 19 bases left in between. CDR3: CASSLLPRRDDEKLFF. CDR3 in DNA: TGCGCCAGCAGCCTTCTTCCCCGCCGGGATGATGAAAAACTGTTTTTT.

The chain joins TRBV18 to TRBJ1-4; D is possibly TRBD1 (5 bases). V was cut by 2 bases and J by 7 bases, with 11 bases left in between. CDR1 is KGHSH and CDR2 is LQKENI in the germline V gene. This CDR3 comprises 14 residues. The CDR3 DNA reads TGTGCCAGCTCACCAGCGGGGGAGCGTGAAAAACTGTTTTTT. Amino acid sequence: CASSPAGEREKLFF. The whole variable domain, remainder taken from reference TRBV18 and TRBJ1-4, is NAGVMQNPRHLVRRRGQEARLRCSPMKGHSHVYWYRQLPEEGLKFMVYLQKENIIDESGMPKERFSAEFPKEGPSILRIQQVVRGDSAAYFCASSPAGEREKLFFGSGTQLSVL.

This rearrangement joins TRBV28 to TRBJ2-1, with 15 bases aligning to TRBD2. Germline CDR1 is MDHEN and CDR2 is SYDVKM. The J segment lost 6 bases and the V segment lost 5 bases, leaving 5 bases of the junction unmatched. The CDR3 spans 16 residues. This chain's CDR3 is CASSGRGLAGGNEQFF. Written as DNA, the CDR3 is TGTGCCAGCAGTGGTCGGGGACTAGCGGGGGGCAATGAGCAGTTCTTC.

The chain couples TRBV4-2 to TRBJ2-4; D is unclear. The germline V gene encodes CDR1 LGHNA and CDR2 YNFKEQ. The CDR3 loop spans 16 amino acids. V was clipped by 0 bases and J by 6 bases, with 15 bases between them. CDR3 amino acids: CASSQDVAGGGNIQYF. The CDR3 region has the DNA TGTGCCAGCAGCCAAGATGTGGCCGGTGGTGGAAACATTCAGTACTTC.

The genes are TRBV7-6 and TRBJ1-5; a weak D match, TRBD1 (5 bases). V gave up 5 bases and J gave up 6 bases, with 17 bases separating them. Per germline, CDR1 SGHVS and CDR2 FNYEAQ. The CDR3 sequence is 15 residues long. CDR3 nucleotides: TGTGCCAGCAGCCCCGGGACGCCCCAAGGTCAGCCCCAGCATTTT. Translated, it gives CASSPGTPQGQPQHF.

In its sample, this clone was seen a few times. The V and J genes are TRBV10-3 and TRBJ1-1; D not resolved. Germline-derived CDR1 and CDR2 are ENHRY and SYGVKD. The V end lost 3 bases, the J end lost 1 base, and 6 bases lay between the germline ends. The CDR3 is 13 amino acids. CDR3 protein: CAISEGRNTEAFF. In nucleotides, the CDR3 is TGTGCCATCAGTGAAGGGAGGAACACTGAAGCTTTCTTT.

This clone has a handful of counts. V usage is TRBV5-1 and J usage is TRBJ1-2, with TRBD1 matching 7 bases. V shed 0 bases and J 2 bases; nucleotides not matched to a gene: 7. CDR1 is SGHRS, CDR2 YFSETQ, per germline. This CDR3 is 16 amino acids long. This chain's CDR3 is CASSLEGARPNYGYTF. CDR3 bases: TGCGCCAGCAGCTTGGAGGGGGCAAGACCCAACTATGGCTACACCTTC. Using reference TRBV5-1 and TRBJ1-2 for the parts outside the CDR3, the full variable domain is KAGVTQTPRYLIKTRGQQVTLSCSPISGHRSVSWYQQTPGQGLQFLFEYFSETQRNKGNFPGRFSGRQFSNSRSEMNVSTLELGDSALYLCASSLEGARPNYGYTFGSGTRLTVV.

The gene calls are TRBV28 and TRBJ1-2; no clear D. Trimming left V 2 bases short and J 3 bases short, with 10 bases between. The CDR3 is 14 residues long. Germline V gives CDR1 MDHEN, CDR2 SYDVKM. The CDR3 is CASSLPVVDYGYTF. The CDR3 DNA is TGTGCCAGCAGTTTACCCGTCGTGGACTATGGCTACACCTTC.

CDR3 DNA: TGCGCCAGCTCACGGGGACAGGTGAGCACAGATACGCAGTATTTT. This codes for CASSRGQVSTDTQYF. The V gene is TRBV5-1, the J gene TRBJ2-3, with 8 bases matching TRBD1. CDR3 size: 15 residues. From germline, CDR1 is SGHRS and CDR2 YFSETQ. V lost 7 bases, J lost 0 bases, and 7 bases stayed unmatched.

The gene calls are TRBV19 and TRBJ2-5; weak D call: TRBD1 (5 bases). V was cut by 5 bases and J by 1 base, with 8 bases left in between. Germline-derived CDR1 and CDR2 are LNHDA and SQIVND (reference sequence). This CDR3 has 13 residues. The CDR3 spells CASSSGIQETQYF. The CDR3 region has the DNA TGTGCCAGTAGTTCAGGGATCCAAGAGACCCAGTACTTC.

This rearrangement joins TRBV4-1 to TRBJ1-5, with D uncertain. Germline CDR1 MGHRA, CDR2 YSYEKL. Trimming removed 0 bases at V and 11 bases at J, with 17 bases between. The CDR3 contains 15 residues. CDR3 sequence: CASSQDFRESTAQHF. The CDR3, as DNA: TGCGCCAGCAGCCAAGATTTCCGGGAAAGCACAGCCCAGCATTTT.

This rearrangement joins TRBV2 to TRBJ2-1, with 8 nucleotides matching TRBD2. There are 13 residues in the CDR3. CDR1 and CDR2 (germline): SNHLY, FYNNEI. The ends lost 8 bases at V and 3 bases at J; junction bases unmatched: 3. As DNA, the CDR3 is TGTGCCAGCCGCGGGGGGAGCTACAATGAGCAGTTCTTC. Encoded protein: CASRGGSYNEQFF.

The V and J genes are TRBV11-2 and TRBJ2-2; maybe TRBD2 (5 bases). The ends were cut back, 5 bases at V and 4 bases at J, with 14 bases in the middle. The CDR3 sequence is 15 residues long. Germline V gene lookup returns CDR1 SGHAT and CDR2 FQNNGV. The CDR3 loop is CASSPERAGTGELFF. The DNA of the CDR3 is TGTGCCAGCAGCCCAGAGAGGGCGGGCACCGGGGAGCTGTTTTTT.

The rearrangement joins TRBV19 to TRBJ1-5, with D perhaps TRBD1 (5 bases). The CDR3 has 14 residues. V was shortened by 1 base and J by 4 bases, with 8 bases between the two germline ends. The germline gives CDR1 LNHDA, CDR2 SQIVND (reference sequence). This CDR3 reads CASSIAGENQPQHF. The CDR3 nucleotides read TGTGCCAGTAGTATAGCGGGGGAAAATCAGCCCCAGCATTTT.

The chain couples TRBV19 to TRBJ1-4; weak D call: TRBD1 (5 bases). The CDR3 totals 13 residues. Trimming cost V 7 bases and J 6 bases, with 12 bases left between them. The V gene's germline CDR1 is LNHDA and CDR2 SQIVND (reference sequence). The CDR3 protein is CASTPGLDEKLFF. CDR3 bases: TGTGCCAGTACCCCGGGGCTCGATGAAAAACTGTTTTTT.

The chain couples TRBV5-8 to TRBJ1-1; D not resolved. V was shortened by 3 bases and J by 1 base, with 10 bases between the two germline ends. The CDR3 length is 14 residues. The V gene's germline CDR1 is SGHTS and CDR2 YDEGEE. CDR3 sequence reads: CASSSGRRNTEAFF. CDR3 coding DNA: TGTGCCAGCAGCTCCGGACGGAGGAACACTGAAGCTTTCTTT.